Here is one T cell receptor (beta chain) with its context. Its antigen is as yet unknown. This CDR3 has 13 residues. V lost 5 bases and J lost 0, with 8 bases in between. Germline V lookup: CDR1 LNHDA, CDR2 SQIVND (reference sequence). These data belong to a study of cytomegalovirus exposure and HLA in healthy donors. Study-level findings and limits: A later analysis linked a missense DCLRE1C variant to TCR beta V- and J-gene trimming. A prior analysis recorded that most TCR beta V segments were productive about 90% or about 30% of the time.

With 60 Vbeta and 13 Jbeta primers, the PCR was carried out. Method: immunoSEQ multiplex PCR; TCRdb's copy keeps in-frame clones and lacks some. This sample has 120,000 or so clones, with about 80% found just once. This clonotype was sampled from a woman in her late teens or twenties in good health and CMV-seronegative. The sample taken for sequencing was PBMCs. The chain has TRBV19 and TRBJ2-7; tentative D call: TRBD2 (5 bases). The CDR3 loop is CASSRGSSYEQYF. Here the CDR3 DNA reads TGTGCCAGTAGTCGGGGTAGCTCCTACGAGCAGTACTTC.